This is a list of T cell receptor beta chains from one sample in a study of blood T cell repertoires in COVID-19. Sequenced by immunoSEQ multiplex PCR; TCRdb stores in-frame clones only, minus some. The profile shows about 20,000 clones, 91% of them singletons. Material: peripheral blood. The receptors come from a human donor in a cohort sampled during active COVID-19. Each CDR3 is given with its conserved first and last residue. The order of the fields is J gene, clone size, D gene, V gene, CDR3 protein, CDR3 DNA. A D gene is named only where the DNA matches it firmly. Only some rows state a clone size, as once, few, many or a class for expanded clones.

TRBJ2-7,once,TRBD1,TRBV7-9,CASSLSGTALYEQYF,TGTGCCAGCAGCTTATCCGGGACAGCCCTCTACGAGCAGTACTTC
TRBJ2-1,-,TRBD2,TRBV5-1,CASSPPGTSTEQFF,TGCGCCAGCAGCCCTCCCGGGACTAGCACTGAGCAGTTCTTC
TRBJ2-5,-,-,TRBV5-1,CASRPGQQETQYF,TGCGCCAGCAGGCCGGGACAACAAGAGACCCAGTACTTC
TRBJ1-2,-,TRBD1,TRBV9,CASSVETGGNYGYTF,TGTGCCAGCAGCGTAGAAACAGGGGGTAACTATGGCTACACCTTC
TRBJ1-2,-,TRBD1,TRBV5-6,CASSFTGENYGYTF,TGTGCCAGCAGCTTCACAGGGGAGAACTATGGCTACACCTTC
TRBJ2-2,once,-,TRBV4-2,CASSEPSANTGELFF,TGTGCCAGCAGCGAACCGTCAGCGAACACCGGGGAGCTGTTTTTT
TRBJ1-1,-,-,TRBV5-4,CASSLDVGGRAFF,TGTGCCAGCAGCTTGGATGTTGGGGGCAGAGCTTTCTTT
TRBJ1-1,few,-,TRBV5-5,CASSFSLGPTEAFF,TGTGCCAGCAGCTTTAGCTTGGGTCCCACTGAAGCTTTCTTT
TRBJ1-2,-,-,TRBV11-2,CASSSPGGRSGYTF,TGTGCCAGCAGCTCGCCGGGAGGGCGAAGCGGCTACACCTTC
TRBJ2-5,-,-,TRBV18,CASSPPIVRGLRETQYF,TGTGCCAGCTCCCCGCCCATTGTTCGAGGGCTTCGAGAGACCCAGTACTTC
TRBJ1-1,-,-,TRBV10-3,CAISAAGMNTEAFF,TGTGCCATCAGTGCAGCCGGGATGAACACTGAAGCTTTCTTT
TRBJ1-1,-,TRBD1,TRBV12-5,CASGLVLTGDWNTEAFF,TGTGCTAGTGGTTTGGTACTAACAGGGGATTGGAACACTGAAGCTTTCTTT
TRBJ1-4,-,-,TRBV30,CAWSAGRTNEKLFF,TGTGCCTGGAGTGCAGGGCGGACTAATGAAAAACTGTTTTTT
TRBJ2-1,-,-,TRBV7-3,CASSLEPAYNEQFF,TGTGCCAGCAGCTTAGAACCGGCCTACAATGAGCAGTTCTTC
TRBJ1-2,few,-,TRBV3-1/TRBV3-2,CASSQIQGYGYTF,TGTGCCAGCAGCCAAATACAGGGTTATGGCTACACCTTC
TRBJ1-1,-,-,TRBV5-1,CASSPGGAMNTEAFF,TGCGCCAGCAGCCCCGGTGGGGCCATGAACACTGAAGCTTTCTTT
TRBJ2-3,-,-,TRBV24-1,CATKAGTSTDTQYF,TGTGCCACCAAGGCGGGGACTAGCACAGATACGCAGTATTTT
TRBJ2-7,-,-,TRBV18,CASSRGRAYEQYF,TGTGCCAGCTCACGGGGCAGAGCCTACGAGCAGTACTTC
TRBJ2-1,few,-,TRBV9,CASSVVPYEQFF,TGTGCCAGCAGCGTAGTTCCCTATGAGCAGTTCTTC
TRBJ2-1,-,TRBD2,TRBV24-1,CATSDGTSGGSWGIDEQFF,TGTGCCACCAGTGATGGGACTAGCGGGGGGTCGTGGGGTATCGATGAGCAGTTCTTC
TRBJ2-1,-,-,TRBV13,CASSLSRNEQFF,TGTGCCAGCAGCTTAAGTAGAAATGAGCAGTTCTTC
TRBJ2-5,-,TRBD1,TRBV27,CASSSGQVPQETQYF,TGTGCCAGCAGTTCGGGACAGGTTCCCCAAGAGACCCAGTACTTC
TRBJ2-1,few,-,TRBV9,CASSDLSDEQFF,TGTGCCAGCAGCGACCTCAGCGATGAGCAGTTCTTC
TRBJ1-3,-,-,TRBV19,CASQRGNSGNTIYF,TGTGCCAGTCAACGGGGGAACTCTGGAAACACCATATATTTT
TRBJ1-2,-,-,TRBV27,CASSLGWDTLNYGYTF,TGTGCCAGCAGTCTTGGATGGGACACCCTTAACTATGGCTACACCTTC
TRBJ2-7,-,TRBD1,TRBV6-5,CASTRGQGWYEQYF,TGTGCCAGCACAAGAGGACAGGGATGGTACGAGCAGTACTTC
TRBJ2-2,-,TRBD2,TRBV11-2,CASSLNLAGSSTGELFF,TGTGCCAGCAGCTTAAATCTAGCGGGGTCCTCCACCGGGGAGCTGTTTTTT
TRBJ1-1,-,TRBD1,TRBV11-2,CASSLGQGNTEAFF,TGTGCCAGCAGCTTGGGACAGGGGAACACTGAAGCTTTCTTT
TRBJ2-7,-,-,TRBV4-3,CASSQVRGLYEQYF,TGCGCCAGCAGCCAAGTCAGGGGTCTCTACGAGCAGTACTTC
TRBJ2-3,-,TRBD2,TRBV5-4,CASSLGSGRNTDTQYF,TGTGCCAGCAGCTTGGGTAGCGGGAGGAACACAGATACGCAGTATTTT
TRBJ2-7,-,TRBD2,TRBV6-5,CASSPTSGGYEQYF,TGTGCCAGCAGTCCTACTAGCGGGGGGTACGAGCAGTACTTC
TRBJ2-4,few,-,TRBV5-4,CASSLGRRGAKNIQYF,TGTGCCAGCAGCTTGGGTCGTCGGGGGGCCAAAAACATTCAGTACTTC
TRBJ1-2,-,-,TRBV3-1/TRBV3-2,CASSQDLPGLGAKLGAF,TGTGCCAGCAGCCAAGATTTGCCGGGTCTGGGGGCCAAGCTGGGAGCCTTC
TRBJ1-2,-,-,TRBV7-6,CASSFLAQGVDGYTF,TGTGCCAGCAGCTTCTTGGCGCAGGGCGTCGACGGCTACACCTTC
TRBJ2-5,-,-,TRBV25-1,CASIRDGETQYF,TGTGCCAGCATCAGGGATGGAGAGACCCAGTACTTC
TRBJ1-3,-,TRBD1,TRBV7-9,CASSQEQGAGNTIYF,TGTGCCAGCAGCCAAGAACAGGGGGCTGGAAACACCATATATTTT
TRBJ2-3,-,TRBD1,TRBV18,CASSPRQGSGTDTQYF,TGTGCCAGCTCACCCAGACAGGGGTCGGGCACAGATACGCAGTATTTT
TRBJ1-2,-,TRBD1,TRBV5-1,CASRLGQGDTF,TGCGCCAGCAGACTTGGACAGGGAGACACCTTC
TRBJ2-1,-,-,TRBV5-1,CASSLEGAYNEQFF,TGCGCCAGCAGCTTAGAGGGAGCCTACAATGAGCAGTTCTTC
TRBJ1-2,-,-,TRBV19,CASSIIGVGQSYGYTF,TGTGCCAGTAGTATAATTGGAGTCGGTCAGTCCTATGGCTACACCTTC
TRBJ2-3,-,-,TRBV7-9,CASSFKWGRESGDTQYF,TGTGCCAGCAGCTTTAAGTGGGGGCGGGAGTCAGGAGATACGCAGTATTTT
TRBJ2-3,once,TRBD1,TRBV18,CASSPGLTGVSTDTQYF,TGTGCCAGCTCACCAGGGCTGACAGGGGTCAGCACAGATACGCAGTATTTT
TRBJ2-1,few,-,TRBV19,CASKTSGGSYNEQFF,TGTGCCAGTAAGACCAGTGGGGGCAGCTACAATGAGCAGTTCTTC
TRBJ1-5,-,-,TRBV29-1,CSVGMGVNQPQHF,TGCAGCGTTGGGATGGGAGTCAATCAGCCCCAGCATTTT
TRBJ1-3,-,-,TRBV5-4,CASSLEGVSGNTIYF,TGTGCCAGCAGCTTGGAAGGGGTCTCTGGAAACACCATATATTTT
TRBJ2-3,-,-,TRBV6-5,CASSRPSGADTQYF,TGTGCCAGCAGTAGACCCTCAGGGGCGGATACGCAGTATTTT